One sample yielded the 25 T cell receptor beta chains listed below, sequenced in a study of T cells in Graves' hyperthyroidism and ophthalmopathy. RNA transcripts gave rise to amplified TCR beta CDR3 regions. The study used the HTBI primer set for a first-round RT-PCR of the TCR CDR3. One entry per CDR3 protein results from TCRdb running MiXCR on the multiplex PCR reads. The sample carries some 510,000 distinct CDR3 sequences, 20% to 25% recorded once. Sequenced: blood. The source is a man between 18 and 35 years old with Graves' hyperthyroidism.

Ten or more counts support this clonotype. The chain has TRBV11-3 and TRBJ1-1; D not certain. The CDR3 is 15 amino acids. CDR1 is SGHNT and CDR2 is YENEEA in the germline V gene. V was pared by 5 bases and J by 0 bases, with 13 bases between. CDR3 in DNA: TGTGCCAGCAGCCTCCCGTGGACTGTGAACACTGAAGCTTTCTTT. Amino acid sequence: CASSLPWTVNTEAFF.

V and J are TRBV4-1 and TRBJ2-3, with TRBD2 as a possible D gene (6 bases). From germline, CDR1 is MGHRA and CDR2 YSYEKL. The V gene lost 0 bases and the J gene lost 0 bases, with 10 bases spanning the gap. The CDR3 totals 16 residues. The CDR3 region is CASSQEVAVSTDTQYF. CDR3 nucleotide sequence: TGCGCCAGCAGCCAAGAGGTAGCGGTAAGCACAGATACGCAGTATTTT.

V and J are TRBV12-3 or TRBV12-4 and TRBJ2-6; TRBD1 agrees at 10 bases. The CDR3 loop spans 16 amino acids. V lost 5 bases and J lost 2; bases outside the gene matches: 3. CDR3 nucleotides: TGTGCCAGCAGTGGACAGGGGGGAGCTGGGGCCAACGTCCTGACTTTC. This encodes CASSGQGGAGANVLTF.

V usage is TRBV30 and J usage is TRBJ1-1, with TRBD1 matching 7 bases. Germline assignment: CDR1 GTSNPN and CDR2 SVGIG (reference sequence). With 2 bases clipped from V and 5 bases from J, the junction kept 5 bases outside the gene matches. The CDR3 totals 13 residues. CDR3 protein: CAWSTGGQTEAFF. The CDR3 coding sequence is TGTGCCTGGAGTACGGGGGGACAGACTGAAGCTTTCTTT.

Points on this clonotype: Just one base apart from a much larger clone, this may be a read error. In DNA, the CDR3 is TGTGTCAGCAGAGAAGGGACTAGCGGGGCGGCCGGAGAGACCCAGTACTTC. Translation gives CVSREGTSGAAGETQYF. The V call is TRBV11-1, the J call TRBJ2-5; TRBD2 matches at 13 bases. The CDR3 consists of 17 residues. Germline values: CDR1 SGHAT, CDR2 FQDESV (reference sequence).

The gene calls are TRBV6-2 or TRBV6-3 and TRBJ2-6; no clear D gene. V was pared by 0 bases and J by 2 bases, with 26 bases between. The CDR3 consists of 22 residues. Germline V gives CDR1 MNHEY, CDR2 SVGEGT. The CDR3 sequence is CASSYSNPRTGLGLTGANVLTF. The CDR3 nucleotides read TGTGCCAGCAGTTACTCGAACCCCCGGACGGGTCTCGGGTTAACTGGGGCCAACGTCCTGACTTTC.

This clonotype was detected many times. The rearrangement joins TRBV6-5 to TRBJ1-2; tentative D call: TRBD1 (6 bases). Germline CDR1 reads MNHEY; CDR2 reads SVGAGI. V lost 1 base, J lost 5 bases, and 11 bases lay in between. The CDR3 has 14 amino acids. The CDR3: CASSYLTGGYGYTF. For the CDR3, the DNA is TGTGCCAGCAGTTACTTGACAGGCGGGTATGGCTACACCTTC.

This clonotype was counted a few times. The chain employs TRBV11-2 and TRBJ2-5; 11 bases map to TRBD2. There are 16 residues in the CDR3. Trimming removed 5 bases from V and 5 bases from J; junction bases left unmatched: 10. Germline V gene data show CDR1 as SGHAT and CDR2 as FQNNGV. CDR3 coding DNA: TGTGCCAGCAGCAACCTACTAGCGGGGGCCGAGGAGACCCAGTACTTC. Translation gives CASSNLLAGAEETQYF.

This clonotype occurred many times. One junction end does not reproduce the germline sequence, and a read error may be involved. The CDR3 DNA follows: TGCAGTACCGAAACAGGGGACCCATCCTACGAGCAGCACTTC. This codes for CSTETGDPSYEQHF. The chain joins TRBV20-1 to TRBJ2-7; 7 bases map to TRBD1. Germline-derived CDR1 and CDR2 are DFQATT and SNEGSKA (reference sequence). The CDR3 covers 14 residues.

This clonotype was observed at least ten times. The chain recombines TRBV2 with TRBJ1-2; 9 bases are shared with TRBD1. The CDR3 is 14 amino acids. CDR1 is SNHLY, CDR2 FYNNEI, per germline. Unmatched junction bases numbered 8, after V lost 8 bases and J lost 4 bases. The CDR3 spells CASRGQGPGYGYTF. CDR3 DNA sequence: TGTGCCAGCCGAGGACAGGGGCCAGGCTATGGCTACACCTTC. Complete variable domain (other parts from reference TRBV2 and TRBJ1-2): EPEVTQTPSHQVTQMGQEVILRCVPISNHLYFYWYRQILGQKVEFLVSFYNNEISEKSEIFDDQFSVERPDGSNFTLKIRSTKLEDSAMYFCASRGQGPGYGYTFGSGTRLTVV.

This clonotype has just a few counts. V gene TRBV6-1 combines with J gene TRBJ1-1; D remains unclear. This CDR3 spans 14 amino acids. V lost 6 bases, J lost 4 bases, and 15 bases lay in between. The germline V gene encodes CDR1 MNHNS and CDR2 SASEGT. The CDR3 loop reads CASRTHGESTEAFF. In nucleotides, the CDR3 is TGTGCCAGCAGAACCCATGGGGAGAGCACTGAAGCTTTCTTT.

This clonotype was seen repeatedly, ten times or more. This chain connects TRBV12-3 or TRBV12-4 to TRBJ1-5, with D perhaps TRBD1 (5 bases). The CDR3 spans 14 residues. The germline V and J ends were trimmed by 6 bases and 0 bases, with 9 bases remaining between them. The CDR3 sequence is CASSQGYSNQPQHF. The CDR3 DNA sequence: TGTGCCAGCAGCCAGGGCTATAGCAATCAGCCCCAGCATTTT.

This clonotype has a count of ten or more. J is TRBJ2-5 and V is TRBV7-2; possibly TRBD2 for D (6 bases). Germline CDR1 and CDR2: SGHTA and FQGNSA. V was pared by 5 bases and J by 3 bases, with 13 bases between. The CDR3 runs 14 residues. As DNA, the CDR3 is TGTGCCAGCAGCGTAGTGGGACTTAAAGAGACCCAGTACTTC. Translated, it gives CASSVVGLKETQYF.

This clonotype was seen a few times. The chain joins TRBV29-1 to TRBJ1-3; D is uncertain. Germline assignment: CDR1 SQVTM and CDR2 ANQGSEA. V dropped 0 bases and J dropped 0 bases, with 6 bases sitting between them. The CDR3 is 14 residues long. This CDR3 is CSVEDPDSGNTIYF. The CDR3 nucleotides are TGCAGCGTTGAAGATCCGGACTCTGGAAACACCATATATTTT.

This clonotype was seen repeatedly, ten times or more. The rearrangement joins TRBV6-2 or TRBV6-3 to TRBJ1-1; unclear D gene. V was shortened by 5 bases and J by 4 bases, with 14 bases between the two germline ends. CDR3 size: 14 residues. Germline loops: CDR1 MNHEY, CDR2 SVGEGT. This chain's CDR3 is CASSIPGEVTEAFF. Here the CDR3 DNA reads TGTGCCAGCAGTATACCCGGAGAGGTCACTGAAGCTTTCTTT.

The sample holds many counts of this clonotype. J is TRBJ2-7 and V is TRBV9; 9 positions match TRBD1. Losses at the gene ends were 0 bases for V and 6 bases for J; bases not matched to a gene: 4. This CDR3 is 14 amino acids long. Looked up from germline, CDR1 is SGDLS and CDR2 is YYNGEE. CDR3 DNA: TGTGCCAGCAGCGTAGCTTGGGGACAGGGCGAGCAGTACTTC. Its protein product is CASSVAWGQGEQYF.

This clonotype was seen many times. The CDR3 region has the DNA TGTGCCAGCAGTGAGGGCCCCCGTGGGCATTTT. Its translation: CASSEGPRGHF. The rearrangement links TRBV6-1 to TRBJ1-5; D ambiguous. The CDR3 is made up of 11 amino acids. Germline V gene data show CDR1 as MNHNS and CDR2 as SASEGT. Between the trimmed V and J ends, which lost 3 bases and 15 bases, there was a span of 12 bases.

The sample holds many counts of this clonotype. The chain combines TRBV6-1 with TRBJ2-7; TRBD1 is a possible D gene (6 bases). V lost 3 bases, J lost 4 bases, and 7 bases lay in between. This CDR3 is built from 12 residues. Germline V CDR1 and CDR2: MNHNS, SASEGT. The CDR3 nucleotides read TGTGCCAGCAGTGACACAGGGTACGAGCAGTACTTC. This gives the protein CASSDTGYEQYF.

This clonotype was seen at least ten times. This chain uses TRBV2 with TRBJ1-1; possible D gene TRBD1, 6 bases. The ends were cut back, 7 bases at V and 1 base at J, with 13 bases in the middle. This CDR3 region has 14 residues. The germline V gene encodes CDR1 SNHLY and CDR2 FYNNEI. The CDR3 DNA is TGTGCCAGCACCCAGGACAGAAGGAACACTGAAGCTTTCTTT. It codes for CASTQDRRNTEAFF.

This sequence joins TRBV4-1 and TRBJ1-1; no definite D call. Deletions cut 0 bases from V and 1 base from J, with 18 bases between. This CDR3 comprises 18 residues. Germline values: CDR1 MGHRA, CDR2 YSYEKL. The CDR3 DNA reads TGCGCCAGCAGCCAAGATCCCCTGGTTCCGACGAGGAACACTGAAGCTTTCTTT. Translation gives CASSQDPLVPTRNTEAFF.

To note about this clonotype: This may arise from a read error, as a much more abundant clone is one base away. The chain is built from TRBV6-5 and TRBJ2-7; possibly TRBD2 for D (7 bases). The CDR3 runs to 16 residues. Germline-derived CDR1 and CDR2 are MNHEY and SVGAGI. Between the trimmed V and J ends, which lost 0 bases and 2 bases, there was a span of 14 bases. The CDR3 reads CASSYSSGGRPYEQYF. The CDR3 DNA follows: TGTGCCAGCAGTTACTCATCGGGGGGCCGGCCCTACGAGCAGTACTTC.

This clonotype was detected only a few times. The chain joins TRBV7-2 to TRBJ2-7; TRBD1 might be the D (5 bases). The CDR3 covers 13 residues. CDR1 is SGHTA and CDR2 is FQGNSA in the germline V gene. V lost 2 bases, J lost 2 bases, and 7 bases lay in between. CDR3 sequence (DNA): TGTGCCAGCAGCTTAAGGACAACCTACGAGCAGTACTTC. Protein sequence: CASSLRTTYEQYF.

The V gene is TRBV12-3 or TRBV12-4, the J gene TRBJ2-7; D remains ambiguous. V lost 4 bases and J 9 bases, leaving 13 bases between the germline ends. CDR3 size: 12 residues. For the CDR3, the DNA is TGTGCCAGCAGTTGGAGTAGCCTGTGGCAGTACTTC. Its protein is CASSWSSLWQYF.

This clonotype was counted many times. CDR3 protein: CASSVGGLMHTEAFF. CDR3 DNA sequence: TGCGCCAGCAGCGTGGGCGGACTAATGCACACTGAAGCTTTCTTT. The chain employs TRBV5-1 and TRBJ1-1, with D unresolved. CDR3 size: 15 residues. The V end lost 4 bases, the J end lost 3 bases, and 16 bases lay between the germline ends. The germline V gene encodes CDR1 SGHRS and CDR2 YFSETQ.

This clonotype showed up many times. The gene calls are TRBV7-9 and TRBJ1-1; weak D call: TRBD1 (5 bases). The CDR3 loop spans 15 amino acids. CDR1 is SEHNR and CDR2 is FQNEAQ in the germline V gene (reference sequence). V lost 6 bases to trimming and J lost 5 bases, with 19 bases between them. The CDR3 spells CASSYLGGPGTEAFF. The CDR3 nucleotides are TGTGCCAGCAGTTACCTCGGGGGACCTGGGACTGAAGCTTTCTTT.